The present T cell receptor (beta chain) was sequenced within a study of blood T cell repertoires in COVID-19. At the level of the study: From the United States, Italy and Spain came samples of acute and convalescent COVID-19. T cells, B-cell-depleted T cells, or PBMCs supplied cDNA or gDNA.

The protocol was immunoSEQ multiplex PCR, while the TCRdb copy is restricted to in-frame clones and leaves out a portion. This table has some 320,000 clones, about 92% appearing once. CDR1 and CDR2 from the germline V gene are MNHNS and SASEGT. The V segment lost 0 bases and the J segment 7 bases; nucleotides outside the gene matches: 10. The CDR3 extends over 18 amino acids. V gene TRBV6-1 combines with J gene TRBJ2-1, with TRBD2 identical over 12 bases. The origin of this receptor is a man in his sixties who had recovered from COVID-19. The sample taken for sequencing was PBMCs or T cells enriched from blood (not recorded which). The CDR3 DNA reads TGTGCCAGCAGTGAAGCGGGCATAGGACTAGCGGGAAAAAATGAGCAGTTCTTC. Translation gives CASSEAGIGLAGKNEQFF.